These 6 T cell receptor beta chains originate from one sample sequenced in a study of blood T cell repertoires in COVID-19 (dated by TCRdb to about 2020). Library preparation was by the immunoSEQ multiplex PCR assay. TCRdb limited this immuneACCESS table to in-frame rearrangements with V and J called. A share of clones is missing; checked studies link under half to unresolved V genes, and the rest is unexplained. A total of about 180,000 clones appear in this sample, about 85% of them only once. The top ten constitute under 3% of the sample. Sequencing was done on a sample of peripheral blood. The receptors were sampled from a woman between 25 and 40 years old with active or convalescent COVID-19.

CDR3 protein: CASGTSGTYEQYF. The CDR3 region has the DNA TGTGCCAGCGGGACTAGCGGTACCTACGAGCAGTACTTC. The V call is TRBV11-2, the J call TRBJ2-7; 11 nucleotides agree with TRBD2. CDR3 length: 13 amino acids. Germline CDR1 reads SGHAT; CDR2 reads FQNNGV. The V segment lost 8 bases and the J segment 2 bases; nucleotides outside the gene matches: 2.

This clone was recorded once. The rearrangement joins TRBV7-2 to TRBJ2-5; D might be TRBD2 (7 bases). Trimming stripped 3 bases from V and 0 bases from J, with 11 bases between. Per germline, CDR1 SGHTA and CDR2 FQGNSA. This CDR3 has 15 residues. In DNA, the CDR3 is TGTGCCAGCAGCTTGCGGGGGCAAAACCAAGAGACCCAGTACTTC. Residues: CASSLRGQNQETQYF.

The chain has TRBV10-1 and TRBJ1-1; the D gene is possibly TRBD1 (5 bases). Germline CDR1 and CDR2: WNHNN and SYGVQD (reference sequence). The CDR3 has 15 amino acids. Trimming removed 0 bases from V and 0 bases from J, with 8 bases in between. The CDR3 nucleotides are TGCGCCAGCAGTGAGTCTGGCAGGGTGAACACTGAAGCTTTCTTT. Residues: CASSESGRVNTEAFF.

J is TRBJ2-7 and V is TRBV6-6; perhaps TRBD2 as D (6 bases). The CDR3 consists of 16 residues. CDR1 is MNHNY, CDR2 SVGAGI, per germline (reference sequence). V was cut by 0 bases and J by 4 bases, with 16 bases left in between. The CDR3 region is CASSYSIAREEYEQYF. The CDR3, as DNA: TGTGCCAGCAGTTACTCGATAGCCAGGGAGGAGTACGAGCAGTACTTC.

The V and J genes are TRBV2 and TRBJ2-2; 7 bases agree with TRBD1. Germline loops: CDR1 SNHLY, CDR2 FYNNEI. The CDR3 is 14 residues long. V shed 8 bases, J shed 1 base, and the junction held 4 bases outside the gene matches. The CDR3 coding sequence is TGTGCCAGCGGGGGACAGATGAACACCGGGGAGCTGTTTTTT. Translation gives CASGGQMNTGELFF.

J is TRBJ1-1 and V is TRBV4-2; weak D call: TRBD1 (6 bases). The length of the CDR3 is 16 residues. V was cut by 4 bases and J by 1 base, with 16 bases left in between. CDR1 and CDR2 (germline): LGHNA, YNFKEQ. The CDR3 region is CASSREGGRGNTEAFF. CDR3 sequence (DNA): TGTGCCAGCAGCCGAGAGGGGGGAAGGGGGAACACTGAAGCTTTCTTT.